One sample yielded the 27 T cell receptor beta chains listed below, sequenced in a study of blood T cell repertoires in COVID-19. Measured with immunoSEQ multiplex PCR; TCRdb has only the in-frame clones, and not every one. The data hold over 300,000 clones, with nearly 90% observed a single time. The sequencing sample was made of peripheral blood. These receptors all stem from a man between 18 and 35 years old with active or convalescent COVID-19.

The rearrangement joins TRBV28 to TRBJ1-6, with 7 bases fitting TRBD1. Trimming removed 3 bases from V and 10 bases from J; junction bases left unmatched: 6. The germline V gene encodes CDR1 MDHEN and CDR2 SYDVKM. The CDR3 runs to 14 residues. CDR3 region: CASSLRGPVSPLHF. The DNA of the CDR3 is TGTGCCAGCAGTTTGAGGGGGCCAGTATCACCCCTCCACTTT. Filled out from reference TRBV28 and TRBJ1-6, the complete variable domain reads DVKVTQSSRYLVKRTGEKVFLECVQDMDHENMFWYRQDPGLGLRLIYFSYDVKMKEKGDIPEGYSVSREKKERFSLILESASTNQTSMYLCASSLRGPVSPLHFGNGTRLTVT.

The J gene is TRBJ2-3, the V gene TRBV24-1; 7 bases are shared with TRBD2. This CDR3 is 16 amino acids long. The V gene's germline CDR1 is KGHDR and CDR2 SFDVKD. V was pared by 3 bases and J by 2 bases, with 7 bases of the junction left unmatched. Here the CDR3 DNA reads TGTGCCACCAGTGATCCCAGCGGGGAGAACACAGATACGCAGTATTTT. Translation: CATSDPSGENTDTQYF.

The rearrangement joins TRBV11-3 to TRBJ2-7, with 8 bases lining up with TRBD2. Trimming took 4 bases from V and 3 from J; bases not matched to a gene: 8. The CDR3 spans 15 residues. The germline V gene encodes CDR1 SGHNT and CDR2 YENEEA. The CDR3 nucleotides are TGTGCCAGCAGCTCCGGAGCGGGGGATAACTACGAGCAGTACTTC. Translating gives CASSSGAGDNYEQYF.

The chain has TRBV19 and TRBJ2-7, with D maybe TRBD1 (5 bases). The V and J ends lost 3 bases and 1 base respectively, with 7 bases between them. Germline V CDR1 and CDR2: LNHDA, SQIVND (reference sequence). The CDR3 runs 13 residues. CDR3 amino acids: CASSMGHSYEQYF. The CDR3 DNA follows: TGTGCCAGTAGTATGGGGCATTCCTACGAGCAGTACTTC.

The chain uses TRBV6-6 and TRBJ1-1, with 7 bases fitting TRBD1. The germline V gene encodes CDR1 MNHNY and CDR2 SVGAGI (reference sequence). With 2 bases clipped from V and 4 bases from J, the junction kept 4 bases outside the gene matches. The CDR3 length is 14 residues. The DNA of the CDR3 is TGTGCCAGCAGTTACACAGGGGAGGCCACTGAAGCTTTCTTT. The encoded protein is CASSYTGEATEAFF.

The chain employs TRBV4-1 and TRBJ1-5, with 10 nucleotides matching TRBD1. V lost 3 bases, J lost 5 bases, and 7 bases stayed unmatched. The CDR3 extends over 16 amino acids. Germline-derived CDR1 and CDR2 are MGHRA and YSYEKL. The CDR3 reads CASSQGDRGRDQPQHF. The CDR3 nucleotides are TGCGCCAGCAGCCAGGGGGACAGGGGCCGTGATCAGCCCCAGCATTTT.

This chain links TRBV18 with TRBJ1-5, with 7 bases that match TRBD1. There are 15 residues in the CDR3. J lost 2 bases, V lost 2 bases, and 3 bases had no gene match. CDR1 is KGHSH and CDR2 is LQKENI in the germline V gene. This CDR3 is CASSPSGGGNQPQHF. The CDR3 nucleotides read TGTGCCAGCTCACCATCAGGGGGTGGCAATCAGCCCCAGCATTTT.

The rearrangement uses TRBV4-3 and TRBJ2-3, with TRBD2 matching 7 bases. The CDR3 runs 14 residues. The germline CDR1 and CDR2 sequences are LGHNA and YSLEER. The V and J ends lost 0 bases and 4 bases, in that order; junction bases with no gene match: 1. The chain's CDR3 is CASSQEGGSDTQYF. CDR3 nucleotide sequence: TGCGCCAGCAGCCAAGAGGGGGGGTCAGATACGCAGTATTTT.

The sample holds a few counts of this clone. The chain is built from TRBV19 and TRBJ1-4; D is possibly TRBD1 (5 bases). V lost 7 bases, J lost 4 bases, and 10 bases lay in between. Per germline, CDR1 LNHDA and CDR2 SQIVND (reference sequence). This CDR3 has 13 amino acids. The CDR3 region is CASKDTFNEKLFF. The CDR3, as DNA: TGTGCCAGTAAGGACACGTTTAATGAAAAACTGTTTTTT.

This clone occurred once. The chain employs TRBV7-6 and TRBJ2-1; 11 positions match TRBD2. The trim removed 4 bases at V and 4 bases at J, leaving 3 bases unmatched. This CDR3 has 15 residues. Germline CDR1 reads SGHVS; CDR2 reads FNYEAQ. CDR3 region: CASSSTSGEYNEQFF. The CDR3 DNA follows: TGTGCCAGCAGCTCGACTAGCGGGGAATACAATGAGCAGTTCTTC.

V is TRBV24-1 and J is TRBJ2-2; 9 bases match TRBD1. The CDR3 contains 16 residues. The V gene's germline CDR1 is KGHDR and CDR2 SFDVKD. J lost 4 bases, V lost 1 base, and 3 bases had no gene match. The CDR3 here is CATSDFSDRGTGELFF. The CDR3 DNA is TGTGCCACCAGTGATTTTTCGGACAGGGGCACCGGGGAGCTGTTTTTT.

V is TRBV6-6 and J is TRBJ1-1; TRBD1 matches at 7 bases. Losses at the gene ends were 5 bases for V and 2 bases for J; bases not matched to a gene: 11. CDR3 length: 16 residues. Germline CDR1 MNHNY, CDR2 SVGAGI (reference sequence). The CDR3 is CASSGTSGGPNTEAFF. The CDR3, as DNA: TGTGCCAGCAGTGGAACCTCAGGGGGGCCCAACACTGAAGCTTTCTTT.

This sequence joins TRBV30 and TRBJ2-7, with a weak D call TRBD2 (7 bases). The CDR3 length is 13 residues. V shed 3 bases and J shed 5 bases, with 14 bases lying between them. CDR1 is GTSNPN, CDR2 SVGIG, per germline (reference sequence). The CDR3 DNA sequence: TGTGCCTGGAGAGGGGGGGGCACGAACGAGCAGTACTTC. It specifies CAWRGGGTNEQYF.

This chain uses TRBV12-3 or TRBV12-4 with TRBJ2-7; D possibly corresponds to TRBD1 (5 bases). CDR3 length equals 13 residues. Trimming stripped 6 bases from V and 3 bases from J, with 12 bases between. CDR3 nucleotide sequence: TGTGCCAGCAGCCCGGCTCAGGGCTACGAGCAGTACTTC. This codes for CASSPAQGYEQYF.

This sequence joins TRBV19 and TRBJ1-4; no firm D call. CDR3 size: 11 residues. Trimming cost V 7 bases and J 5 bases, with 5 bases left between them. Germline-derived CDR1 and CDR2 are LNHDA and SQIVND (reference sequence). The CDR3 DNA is TGTGCCAGTATCCTAAATGAAAAACTGTTTTTT. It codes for CASILNEKLFF.

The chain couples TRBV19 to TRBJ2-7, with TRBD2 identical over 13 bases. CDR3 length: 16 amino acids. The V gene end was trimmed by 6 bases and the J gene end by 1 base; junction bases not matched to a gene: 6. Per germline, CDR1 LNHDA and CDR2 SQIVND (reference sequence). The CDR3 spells CASSPTSGGLSYEQYF. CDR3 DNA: TGTGCCAGTAGCCCGACTAGCGGGGGGCTATCCTACGAGCAGTACTTC.

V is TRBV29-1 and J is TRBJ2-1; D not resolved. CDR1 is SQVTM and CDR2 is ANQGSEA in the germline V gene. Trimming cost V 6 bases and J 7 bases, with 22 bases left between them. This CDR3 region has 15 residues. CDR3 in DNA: TGCAGCGTACGTCCCCTCGCGGAGCTTTATAATGAGCAGTTCTTC. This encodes CSVRPLAELYNEQFF.

The CDR3 coding sequence is TGTGCCAGCTCACCATCTTCACAGGGGTCTTTAATGAACACTGAAGCTTTCTTT. It codes for CASSPSSQGSLMNTEAFF. The J gene is TRBJ1-1, the V gene TRBV18, with TRBD1 matching 7 bases. The CDR3 spans 18 residues. The germline V gene has CDR1 KGHSH and CDR2 LQKENI. With V trimmed by 2 bases and J by 0 bases, 12 bases remained unmatched.

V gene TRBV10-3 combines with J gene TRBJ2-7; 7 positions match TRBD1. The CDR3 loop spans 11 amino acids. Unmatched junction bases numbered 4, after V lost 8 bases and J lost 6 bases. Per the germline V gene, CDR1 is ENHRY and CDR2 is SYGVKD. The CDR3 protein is CAIGTAREQYF. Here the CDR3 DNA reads TGTGCCATCGGGACAGCTCGCGAGCAGTACTTC.

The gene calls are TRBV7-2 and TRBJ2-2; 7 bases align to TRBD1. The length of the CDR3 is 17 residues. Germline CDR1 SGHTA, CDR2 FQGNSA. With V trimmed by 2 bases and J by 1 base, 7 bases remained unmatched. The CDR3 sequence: CASSLFRTGLNTGELFF. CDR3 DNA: TGTGCCAGCAGCTTATTCCGGACAGGACTGAACACCGGGGAGCTGTTTTTT.

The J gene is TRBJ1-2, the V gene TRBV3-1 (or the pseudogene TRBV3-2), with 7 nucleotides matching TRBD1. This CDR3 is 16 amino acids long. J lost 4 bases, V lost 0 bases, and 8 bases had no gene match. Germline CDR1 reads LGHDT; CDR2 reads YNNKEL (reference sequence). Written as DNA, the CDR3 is TGTGCCAGCAGCCAAGATGTGTTCAGGGGGGCCTATGGCTACACCTTC. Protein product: CASSQDVFRGAYGYTF.

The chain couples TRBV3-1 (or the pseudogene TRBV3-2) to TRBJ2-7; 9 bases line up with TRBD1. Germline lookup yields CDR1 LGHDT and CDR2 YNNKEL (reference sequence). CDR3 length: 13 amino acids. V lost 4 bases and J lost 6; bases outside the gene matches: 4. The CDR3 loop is CASSRRTGVEQYF. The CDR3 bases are TGTGCCAGCAGCCGCAGGACAGGGGTCGAGCAGTACTTC.

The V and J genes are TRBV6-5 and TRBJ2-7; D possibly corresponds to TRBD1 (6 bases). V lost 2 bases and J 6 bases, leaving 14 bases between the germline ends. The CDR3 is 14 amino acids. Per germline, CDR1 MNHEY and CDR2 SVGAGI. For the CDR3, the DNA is TGTGCCAGCAGTTACGGCTCCAGGGGTGTCGAGCAGTACTTC. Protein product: CASSYGSRGVEQYF.

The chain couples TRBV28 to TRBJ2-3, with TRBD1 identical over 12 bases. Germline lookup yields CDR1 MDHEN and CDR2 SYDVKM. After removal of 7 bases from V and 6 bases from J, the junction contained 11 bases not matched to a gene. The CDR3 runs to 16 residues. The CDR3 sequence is CASTPYGTGGIDTQYF. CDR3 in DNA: TGTGCCAGCACTCCCTACGGGACAGGGGGCATCGATACGCAGTATTTT.

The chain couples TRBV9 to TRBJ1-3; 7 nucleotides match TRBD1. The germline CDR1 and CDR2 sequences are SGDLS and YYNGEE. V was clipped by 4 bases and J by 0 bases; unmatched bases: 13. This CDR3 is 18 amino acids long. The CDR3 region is CASSIGLQGPSSGNTIYF. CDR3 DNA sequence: TGTGCCAGCAGCATAGGCCTACAGGGGCCTAGCTCTGGAAACACCATATATTTT.

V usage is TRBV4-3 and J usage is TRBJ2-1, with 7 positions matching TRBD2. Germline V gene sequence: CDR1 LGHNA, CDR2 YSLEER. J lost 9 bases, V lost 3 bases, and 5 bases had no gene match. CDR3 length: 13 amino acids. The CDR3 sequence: CASSQTGLLEQFF. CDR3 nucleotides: TGCGCCAGCAGCCAGACGGGACTACTTGAGCAGTTCTTC.

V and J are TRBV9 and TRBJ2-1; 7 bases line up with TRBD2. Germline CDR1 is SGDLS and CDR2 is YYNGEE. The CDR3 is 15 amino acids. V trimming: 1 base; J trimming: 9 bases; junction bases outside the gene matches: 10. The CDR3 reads CASSVQWEGQGEQFF. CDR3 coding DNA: TGTGCCAGCAGCGTACAGTGGGAGGGCCAGGGTGAGCAGTTCTTC.